This TCR beta chain was retrieved from a study of blood T cell repertoires in COVID-19. The wider study: Material from acute and convalescent COVID-19 was sourced from the United States, Italy and Spain. T cells, B-cell-depleted T cells, or PBMCs provided the cDNA or gDNA that served as material.

V gave up 3 bases and J gave up 10 bases; unmatched junction bases: 6. This CDR3 has 15 amino acids. CDR1 and CDR2 from the germline V gene are MDHEN and SYDVKM. How the authors handled the data: Reference gene primer amplification yielded estimated nucleated cell counts. The repertoire was sequenced with immunoSEQ multiplex PCR; TCRdb's copy has only in-frame clones and lacks some. Clonal size and the V and J genes are those of that table, whereas D and trimming came from the DNA. The table includes 180,000 or so clones, roughly 85% detected once. Sequences were obtained from peripheral blood. The origin of this receptor is a woman aged 60-70 years with acute or convalescent COVID-19. The chain couples TRBV28 to TRBJ2-1; 13 bases match TRBD2. The CDR3 bases are TGTGCCAGCAGTTTTACTAGCGGGAGGGGGACGGAGCAGTTCTTC. It codes for CASSFTSGRGTEQFF.